These T cell receptor beta chains were read from a single sample in a study of blood T cell repertoires in COVID-19. Sequenced by immunoSEQ multiplex PCR; TCRdb stores in-frame clones only, minus some. The data hold 50,000 to 65,000 clones, with 72% observed a single time. The specimen was peripheral blood. The receptors originated from a woman aged 70-85 years with COVID-19, enrolled during active disease. CDR3s include the opening cysteine and the closing phenylalanine or tryptophan. Fields, in order: clone size, V gene, D gene, J gene, CDR3 DNA, CDR3 protein. A D gene is named only where the DNA matches it firmly. The size entry is marked missing in some rows and otherwise reads once, few, many or a size class.

.	TRBV5-4	.	TRBJ1-1	TGTGCCAGCCGCGCACCTGGAGGCACTGAAGCTTTCTTT	CASRAPGGTEAFF
.	TRBV2	.	TRBJ1-5	TGTGCCAGCAGTGTAGGGGCTACCAGGCGTGAGCCCCAGCATTTT	CASSVGATRREPQHF
.	TRBV27	.	TRBJ2-7	TGTGCCAGCGGTAAACAGGGCGCCCTTATCTACGAGCAGTACTTC	CASGKQGALIYEQYF
.	TRBV5-4	.	TRBJ1-4	TGTGCCAGCAGCCCCGGGGGGTCACAGGAAAAACTGTTTTTT	CASSPGGSQEKLFF
.	TRBV5-1	TRBD2	TRBJ2-3	TGCGCCAGCAGCACACGACTAGCGGGATATGGGGATACGCAGTATTTT	CASSTRLAGYGDTQYF
.	TRBV29-1	TRBD1	TRBJ2-1	TGCAGCGCCCCCCGACAGGGGCGTAGGTACAATGAGCAGTTCTTC	CSAPRQGRRYNEQFF
.	TRBV15	.	TRBJ1-5	TGTGCCACCAGCAGAGCACAACAGCCCCAGCATTTT	CATSRAQQPQHF
.	TRBV11-2	TRBD2	TRBJ2-3	TGTGCCAGCAGCCAAGGACTAGCGGGAGAGGGTCCGTATTTT	CASSQGLAGEGPYF
.	TRBV7-6	.	TRBJ2-5	TGTGCCAGCAGCTTAGACGGGGGAGCGTCGACGGCCCAGTACTTC	CASSLDGGASTAQYF
.	TRBV12-5	TRBD1	TRBJ1-1	TGTGCTAGTGGTCCTCCGGGACAGGGGGACACTGAAGCTTTCTTT	CASGPPGQGDTEAFF
.	TRBV27	.	TRBJ1-3	TGTGCCAGCAGTTTAAGAGGGACTGGAAACACCATATATTTT	CASSLRGTGNTIYF
.	TRBV12-3/TRBV12-4	TRBD1	TRBJ2-2	TGTGCCAGCAGAGACAGGGGCACCGGGGAGCTGTTTTTT	CASRDRGTGELFF
once	TRBV19	TRBD2	TRBJ2-1	TGTGCCAGTAGTATAGCGCGGGGGGCAAGATACAATGAGCAGTTCTTC	CASSIARGARYNEQFF
.	TRBV7-6	TRBD2	TRBJ2-1	TGTGCCAGCAGCTCGGAGATACGGGGTAGCGGGAGGTTTTCCTACAATGAGCAGTTCTTC	CASSSEIRGSGRFSYNEQFF
.	TRBV2	.	TRBJ1-3	TGTGCCAGCGTACCGAACAGGGTGTTGCTCGGAAACACCATATATTTT	CASVPNRVLLGNTIYF
.	TRBV18	TRBD1	TRBJ1-1	TGTGCCAGCTCACAAGGACAGGGTGAAGCTTTCTTT	CASSQGQGEAFF
.	TRBV5-1	TRBD2	TRBJ2-2	TGCGCCAGCAGCTTGGAGGGACTAGCATTATCGGAGCTGTTTTTT	CASSLEGLALSELFF
.	TRBV6-4	.	TRBJ2-3	TGTGCCAGCAGTGAACGAGGGACAGATACGCAGTATTTT	CASSERGTDTQYF
.	TRBV2	.	TRBJ2-1	TGTGCCAGCAGGGCCGACTCCGGAGACTACAATGAGCAGTTCTTC	CASRADSGDYNEQFF
.	TRBV2	.	TRBJ2-3	TGTGCCAGCAGGACGGCTGCGGCCACAGATACGCAGTATTTT	CASRTAAATDTQYF
.	TRBV7-2	.	TRBJ1-2	TGTGCCAGCAGCACCCCTTATAGGGAGAATGGCTACACCTTC	CASSTPYRENGYTF
.	TRBV5-1	TRBD2	TRBJ2-3	TGCGCCAGCAGCCCTAGCGGGAGTGGGGATACGCAGTATTTT	CASSPSGSGDTQYF
.	TRBV19	TRBD2	TRBJ2-1	TGTGCCAGTAACGGCCTTAGCGGGAGAGCGAATGAGCAGTTCTTC	CASNGLSGRANEQFF
few	TRBV7-8	TRBD2	TRBJ2-1	TGTGCCAGCAGCTTATTTTCTAGCGGGAGATCAAGCGGTGAGCAGTTCTTC	CASSLFSSGRSSGEQFF
few	TRBV5-1	TRBD2	TRBJ2-1	TGCGCCAGCAGCTTGGCTAGCGGGAGTTACAATGAGCAGTTCTTC	CASSLASGSYNEQFF
.	TRBV15	TRBD2	TRBJ2-3	TGTGCCACCAGCAGAGGGGCGGGGGGCGCAGATACGCAGTATTTT	CATSRGAGGADTQYF
.	TRBV7-9	.	TRBJ2-2	TGTGCCAGCAGCTTAGCGTTACACGGGGAGCTGTTTTTT	CASSLALHGELFF
.	TRBV5-6	TRBD2	TRBJ2-1	TGTGCCAGCAGCTTGCAAGCGGGGGGAGGTAATGAGCAGTTCTTC	CASSLQAGGGNEQFF